These T cell receptor beta chains were read from a single sample in a study of shared clonotypes between healthy human individuals. The repertoire was sequenced with immunoSEQ multiplex PCR; TCRdb's copy has only in-frame clones and lacks some. The data hold some 2 million clones, with roughly 94% observed a single time. The sample taken for sequencing was naive CD8+ T cells sorted from blood. The source is a man aged 18 to 30 in good health. Both conserved end residues are part of each CDR3. D genes are given only for firm matches. Part of the rows lack a size; the others show once, few, many or a class for expanded clones.

j_call	d_call	clone_size	v_call	cdr3_nt	cdr3_aa
TRBJ2-5	TRBD1	.	TRBV7-9	TGTGCCAGCAGCCCACCCTTGGGAAGGGGGCAGCTTAGCACCCAGTACTTC	CASSPPLGRGQLSTQYF
TRBJ2-3	TRBD1	once	TRBV11-2	TGTGCCAGCAGCAGAAACCAGGGGGCTCCGAGCACAGATACGCAGTATTTT	CASSRNQGAPSTDTQYF
TRBJ2-5	TRBD1	.	TRBV2	TGTGCCAGCAGTGAAAACAGGGGTCAAGAGACCCAGTACTTC	CASSENRGQETQYF
TRBJ1-1	.	.	TRBV29-1	TGCAGCGTTGAAGATCGGGGAGGCCTCCCGGAGACTGAAGCTTTCTTT	CSVEDRGGLPETEAFF
TRBJ2-1	TRBD1	.	TRBV4-3	TGCGCCAGCAGCCAAGAGTCAGGACAGGGGGCCTACAATGAGCAGTTCTTC	CASSQESGQGAYNEQFF
TRBJ2-1	.	.	TRBV7-8	TGTGCCAGCAGCTTATCTGGGGCGGGCTCTGGCAATGAGCAGTTCTTC	CASSLSGAGSGNEQFF
TRBJ1-2	.	.	TRBV4-2	TGTGCCAGCAGCCAAGACCCCGCAGGGGACATCTATGGCTACACCTTC	CASSQDPAGDIYGYTF
TRBJ2-5	TRBD2	.	TRBV5-1	TGCGCCAGCAGCTTGGTGGTAGCGGGGGAGACCCAGTACTTC	CASSLVVAGETQYF
TRBJ2-2	TRBD2	.	TRBV13	TGTGCCAGCAGCCCCTCGCTAGCGGCCATGAACACCGGGGAGCTGTTTTTT	CASSPSLAAMNTGELFF
TRBJ2-7	TRBD2	.	TRBV7-8	TGTGCCAGTAGATCCTCCGCCGCGGCGGGGGTCTACGAGCAGTACTTC	CASRSSAAAGVYEQYF
TRBJ1-2	TRBD1	.	TRBV5-6	TGTGCCAGCAGCTGGCGGGACAGCTATGGCTACACCTTC	CASSWRDSYGYTF
TRBJ2-7	.	.	TRBV27	TGTGCCAGCAGGCCGGGACTTAGCATTTACGAGCAGTACTTC	CASRPGLSIYEQYF
TRBJ2-7	.	.	TRBV5-3	TGTGCCAGAAAATCAGAACTTCACGAGCAGTACTTC	CARKSELHEQYF
TRBJ2-2	.	.	TRBV6-1	TGTGCCAGCAGTGAAGCGTCCGGGGAGCTGTTTTTT	CASSEASGELFF
TRBJ1-1	.	.	TRBV27	TGTGCCAGCAGTATTATCGGGGTTGGCGGCACTGAAGCTTTCTTT	CASSIIGVGGTEAFF
TRBJ2-1	TRBD2	few	TRBV5-6	TGTGCCAGCAGTCTTAGCGGGTCATACAATGAGCAGTTCTTC	CASSLSGSYNEQFF
TRBJ2-7	TRBD1	.	TRBV4-1	TGCGCCAGCAGCCAAGGAGGTATGACAGGGGGCCGCTCCTACGAGCAGTACTTC	CASSQGGMTGGRSYEQYF
TRBJ1-3	.	.	TRBV10-3	TGTGCCATCAGTGAGGACGTACTCTCCTCCCGCTCTGGAAACACCATATATTTT	CAISEDVLSSRSGNTIYF
TRBJ1-2	TRBD1	once	TRBV7-9	TGTGCCAGCAGCTCAAATATCCGGGACAGAAACTATGGCTACACCTTC	CASSSNIRDRNYGYTF
TRBJ2-3	.	once	TRBV9	TGTGCCAGCAGCGTAGCTAGCGCGGCCACAGATACGCAGTATTTT	CASSVASAATDTQYF
TRBJ1-1	.	.	TRBV7-9	TGTGCCAGCAGCTTCCTGGTGGACACTGAAGCTTTCTTT	CASSFLVDTEAFF
TRBJ2-7	.	.	TRBV2	TGTGCCAGCAGTGTCGGTGATTGGGAGCAGTACTTC	CASSVGDWEQYF
TRBJ2-5	TRBD2	.	TRBV2	TGTGCCAGCAGGTTAGGGACTAGCGGGGGGAACCAAGAGACCCAGTACTTC	CASRLGTSGGNQETQYF
TRBJ2-3	.	.	TRBV27	TGTGCCAGCAGTTTATCGCCCGGGACACACACAGATACGCAGTATTTT	CASSLSPGTHTDTQYF
TRBJ2-1	.	.	TRBV9	TGTGCCAGCAGCGAACTAGTCGGCGATGAGCAGTTCTTC	CASSELVGDEQFF
TRBJ2-7	.	.	TRBV18	TGTGCCAGCTCGACAGATGCGTACGAGCAGTACTTC	CASSTDAYEQYF
TRBJ2-6	.	.	TRBV15	TGTGCCACCAGCAACCAGGGGCCCCCGATCTCTGGGGCCAACGTCCTGACTTTC	CATSNQGPPISGANVLTF
TRBJ2-5	.	.	TRBV11-2	TGTGCCAGCAGCCCCCCGTTAGAGACCCAGTACTTC	CASSPPLETQYF
TRBJ2-2	TRBD2	.	TRBV4-3	TGCGCCAGCAGCCAATGGGGCGGGAGTTCTGACGGGGAGCTGTTTTTT	CASSQWGGSSDGELFF
TRBJ2-7	TRBD1	.	TRBV5-4	TGTGCCAGCAGCTTTGGGACAGGGGCGTTCGAGCAGTACTTC	CASSFGTGAFEQYF
TRBJ2-7	TRBD2	.	TRBV7-6	TGTGCCAGCAGCCCCCGCAGCGGGGGGGCCTACGAGCAGTACTTC	CASSPRSGGAYEQYF
TRBJ1-2	.	.	TRBV6-5	TGTGCCAGCAGTTACGCAGGAACAGGCTATGGCTACACCTTC	CASSYAGTGYGYTF
TRBJ1-2	.	.	TRBV5-5	TGTGCCAGCAGCAACGGGATGTATGGCTACACCTTC	CASSNGMYGYTF
TRBJ2-7	TRBD1	.	TRBV7-9	TGTGCCAGCAGCTTAGAGGACAGGGGGGGCTACGAGCAGTACTTC	CASSLEDRGGYEQYF
TRBJ2-2	TRBD2	.	TRBV9	TGTGCCAGCAGCGTAGTAGCGGGAGGCCCGGGTACCGGGGAGCTGTTTTTT	CASSVVAGGPGTGELFF
TRBJ2-7	.	.	TRBV4-1	TGCGCCAGCAGCCAACTGGGGTATAGGGACTACGAGCAGTACTTC	CASSQLGYRDYEQYF
TRBJ2-1	TRBD2	.	TRBV9	TGTGCCAGCAGCTCAGGCGGGGGATCAGTCAATGAGCAGTTCTTC	CASSSGGGSVNEQFF
TRBJ2-3	TRBD1	.	TRBV30	TGTGCCTGGGGAGGGACAGGGTATTTGGATACGCAGTATTTT	CAWGGTGYLDTQYF
TRBJ1-2	.	.	TRBV7-9	TGTGCCAGCAGCAGCGCAGGGAACTATGGCTACACCTTC	CASSSAGNYGYTF
TRBJ2-7	TRBD2	.	TRBV29-1	TGCAGCGTTCTTAGTGCGGGAGCCTACGAGCAGTACTTC	CSVLSAGAYEQYF
TRBJ2-2	.	.	TRBV27	TGTGCCAGCAGTTTAGTAGTTAGCAGGACCGGGGAGCTGTTTTTT	CASSLVVSRTGELFF
TRBJ1-6	TRBD1	.	TRBV9	TGTGCCAGCAGCGCTCCAGGGGGGTTGAGCTCCTATAATTCACCCCTCCACTTT	CASSAPGGLSSYNSPLHF
TRBJ1-4	.	.	TRBV30	TGTGCCTGGAGTCGAGAAAAACTGTTTTTT	CAWSREKLFF
TRBJ2-2	TRBD2	.	TRBV4-2	TGTGCCAGCAGCCAATGGGAGGGCACCGGGGAGCTGTTTTTT	CASSQWEGTGELFF
TRBJ2-7	TRBD1	.	TRBV4-1	TGCGCCAGCAGCCGGGACAGTAGCTCCTACGAGCAGTACTTC	CASSRDSSSYEQYF
TRBJ1-5	.	.	TRBV28	TGTGCCAGCAGCCACCGGGGCAGGGGCCCGCGCTCAAATCAGCCCCAGCATTTT	CASSHRGRGPRSNQPQHF